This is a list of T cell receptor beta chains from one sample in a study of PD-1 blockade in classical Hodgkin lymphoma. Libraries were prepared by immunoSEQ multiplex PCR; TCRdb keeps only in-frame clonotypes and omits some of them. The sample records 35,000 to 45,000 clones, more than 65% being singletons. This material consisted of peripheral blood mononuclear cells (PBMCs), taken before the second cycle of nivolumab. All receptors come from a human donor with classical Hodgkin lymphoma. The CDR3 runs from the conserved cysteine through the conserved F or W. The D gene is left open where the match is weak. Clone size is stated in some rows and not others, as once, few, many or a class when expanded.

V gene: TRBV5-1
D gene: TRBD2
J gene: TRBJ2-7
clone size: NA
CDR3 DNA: TGCGCCAGCAGCCGGACTAGCGGGAGTTACGAGCAGTACTTC
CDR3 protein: CASSRTSGSYEQYF

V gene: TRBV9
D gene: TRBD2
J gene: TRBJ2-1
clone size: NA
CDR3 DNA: TGTGCCAGCAGCGTAGGGAATAGCGGGGGGGCCGATGAGCAGTTCTTC
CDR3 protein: CASSVGNSGGADEQFF

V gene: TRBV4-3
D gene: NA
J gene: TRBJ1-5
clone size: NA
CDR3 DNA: TGCGCCAGCAGCCAAGAGGTCAATCAGCCCCAGCATTTT
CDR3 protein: CASSQEVNQPQHF

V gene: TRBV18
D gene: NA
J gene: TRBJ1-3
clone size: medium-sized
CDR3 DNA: TGTGCCAGCTCATATAGCAACTCTGGAAACACCATATATTTT
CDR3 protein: CASSYSNSGNTIYF

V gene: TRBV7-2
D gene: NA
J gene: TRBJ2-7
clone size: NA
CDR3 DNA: TGTGCCAGCAGCTTCTTACAGGGCGAAGAGCAGTACTTC
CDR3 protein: CASSFLQGEEQYF

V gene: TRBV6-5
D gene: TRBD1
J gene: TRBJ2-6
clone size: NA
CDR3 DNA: TGTGCCAGCAGTTGGGGACAGGGGACCGGGGCCAACGTCCTGACTTTC
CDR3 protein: CASSWGQGTGANVLTF

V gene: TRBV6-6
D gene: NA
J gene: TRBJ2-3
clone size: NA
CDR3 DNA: TGTGCCAGCAGCCTGAGCGGTTATACGCAGTATTTT
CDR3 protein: CASSLSGYTQYF

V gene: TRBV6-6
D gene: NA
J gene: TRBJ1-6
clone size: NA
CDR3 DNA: TGTGCCAGCAGCCAGAACAGGGTCGGAAATTCACCCCTCCACTTT
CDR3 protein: CASSQNRVGNSPLHF

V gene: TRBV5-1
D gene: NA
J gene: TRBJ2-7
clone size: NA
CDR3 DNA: TGCGCCAGCAGCTTGCAGGGGATCTCCTACGAGCAGTACTTC
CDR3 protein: CASSLQGISYEQYF

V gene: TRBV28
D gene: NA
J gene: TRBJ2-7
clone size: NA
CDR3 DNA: TGTGCCAGCAGTTTAGGCGGATCTAGCTCCTACGAGCAGTACTTC
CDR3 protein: CASSLGGSSSYEQYF

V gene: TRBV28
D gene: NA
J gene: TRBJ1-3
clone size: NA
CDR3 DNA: TGTGCCAGCAGTTTTCCCTTGGGGGTAGGAAACACCATATATTTT
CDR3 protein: CASSFPLGVGNTIYF

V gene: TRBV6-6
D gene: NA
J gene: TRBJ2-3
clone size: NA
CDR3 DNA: TGTGCCAGCATTATTGGGCCCCGTGGGGCCCCAGATACGCAGTATTTT
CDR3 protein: CASIIGPRGAPDTQYF

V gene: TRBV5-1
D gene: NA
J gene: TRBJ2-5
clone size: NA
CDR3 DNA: TGCGCCAGCAGAAACGGGCAGGGGCAAGAGACCCAGTACTTC
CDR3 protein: CASRNGQGQETQYF

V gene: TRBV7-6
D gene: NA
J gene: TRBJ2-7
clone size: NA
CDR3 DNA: TGTGCCAGCAGCTTAGGAGGGAACGGATACGAGCAGTACTTC
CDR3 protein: CASSLGGNGYEQYF

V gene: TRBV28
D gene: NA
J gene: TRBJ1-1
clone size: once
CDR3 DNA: TGTGCCAGCAGTTTTGGGGAGAACACTGAAGCTTTCTTT
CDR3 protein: CASSFGENTEAFF

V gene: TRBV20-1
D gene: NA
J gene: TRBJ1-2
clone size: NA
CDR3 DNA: TGCAGTGCTAGTTTGGGGGATGGCTACACCTTC
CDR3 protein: CSASLGDGYTF

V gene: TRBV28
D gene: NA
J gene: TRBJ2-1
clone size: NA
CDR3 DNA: TGTGCCAGCAGGTTCAGCCTAAGCTCCTACAATGAGCAGTTCTTC
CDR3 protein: CASRFSLSSYNEQFF

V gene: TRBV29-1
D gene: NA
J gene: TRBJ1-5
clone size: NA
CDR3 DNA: TGCAGCGTTGACTCGGGAGGTAATCAGCCCCAGCATTTT
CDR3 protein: CSVDSGGNQPQHF

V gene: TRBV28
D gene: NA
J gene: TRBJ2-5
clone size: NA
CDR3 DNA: TGTGCCAGCAGCCCCGCGTGGGGTCCCCAGTACTTC
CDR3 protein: CASSPAWGPQYF

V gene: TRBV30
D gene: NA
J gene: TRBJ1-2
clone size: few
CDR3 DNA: TGTGCCTGGAGTGTAGGGACTCCCGACTATGGCTACACCTTC
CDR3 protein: CAWSVGTPDYGYTF

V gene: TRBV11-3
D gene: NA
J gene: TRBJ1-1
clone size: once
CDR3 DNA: TGTGCCAGCAGCTTAAATCAGAACACTGAAGCTTTCTTT
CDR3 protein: CASSLNQNTEAFF

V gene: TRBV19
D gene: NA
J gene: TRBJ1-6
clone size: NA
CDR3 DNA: TGTGCCAGTTCCCCTCCCCACGGAATGGGATCACCCCTCCACTTT
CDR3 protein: CASSPPHGMGSPLHF

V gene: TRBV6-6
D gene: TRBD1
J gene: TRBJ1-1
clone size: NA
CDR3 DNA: TGTGCCAGCAGAAGCCAGGGGGAAAACACTGAAGCTTCCTTT
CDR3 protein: CASRSQGENTEASF

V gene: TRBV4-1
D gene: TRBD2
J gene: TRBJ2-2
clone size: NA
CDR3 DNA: TGCGCCAGCAGCCAAGACCTTTTCGGACTAGCGAAAGCCACCGGGGAGCTGTTTTTT
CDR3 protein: CASSQDLFGLAKATGELFF

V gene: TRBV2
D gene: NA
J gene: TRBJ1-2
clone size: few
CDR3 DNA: TGTGCCAGCAGTGCAGGGTTCCAAGGCTACACCTTC
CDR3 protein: CASSAGFQGYTF

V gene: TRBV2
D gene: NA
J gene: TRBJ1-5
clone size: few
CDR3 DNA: TGTGCCAGCAGTGGGACATTTAGCAATCAGCCCCAGCATTTT
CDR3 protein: CASSGTFSNQPQHF

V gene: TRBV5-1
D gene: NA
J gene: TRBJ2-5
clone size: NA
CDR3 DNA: TGCGCCAGCAGCTTGGTAGGCAGCCAAGAGACCCAGTACTTC
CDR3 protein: CASSLVGSQETQYF

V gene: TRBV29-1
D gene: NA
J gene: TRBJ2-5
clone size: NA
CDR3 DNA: TGCAGCGTTGAAGATCGCGGTAGCCAAGAGACCCAGTACTTC
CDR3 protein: CSVEDRGSQETQYF

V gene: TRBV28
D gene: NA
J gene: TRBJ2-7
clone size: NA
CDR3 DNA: TGTGCCAGCAGTTTATCCCCGGACCAGGGCGAGCAGTACTTC
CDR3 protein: CASSLSPDQGEQYF

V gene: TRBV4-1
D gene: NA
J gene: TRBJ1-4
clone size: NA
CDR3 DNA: TGCGCCAGCAGCCAAGAAGATTACCGGGATGAAAAACTGTTTTTT
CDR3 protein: CASSQEDYRDEKLFF

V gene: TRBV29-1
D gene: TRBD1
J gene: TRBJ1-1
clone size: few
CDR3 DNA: TGCAGCTCTTCCTACAGGGGGAACACTGAAGCTTTCTTT
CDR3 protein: CSSSYRGNTEAFF

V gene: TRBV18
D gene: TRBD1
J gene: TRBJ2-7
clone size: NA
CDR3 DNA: TGTGCCAGCTCACCAACAGGGGGCTACGAGCAGTACTTC
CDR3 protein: CASSPTGGYEQYF

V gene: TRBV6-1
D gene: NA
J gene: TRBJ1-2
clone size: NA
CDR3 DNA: TGTGCCAGCAGTGAAGTATGGGCTAACTATGGCTACACCTTC
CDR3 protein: CASSEVWANYGYTF

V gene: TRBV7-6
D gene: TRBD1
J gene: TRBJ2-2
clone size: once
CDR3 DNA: TGTGCCAGCAGCTTAGCGGACAGGGGGCTTGCCGGGGAGCTGTTTTTT
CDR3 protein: CASSLADRGLAGELFF

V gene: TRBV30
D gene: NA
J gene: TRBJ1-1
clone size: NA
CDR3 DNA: TGTGCCTGGTTTGTGTACACTGAAGCTTTCTTT
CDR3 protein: CAWFVYTEAFF

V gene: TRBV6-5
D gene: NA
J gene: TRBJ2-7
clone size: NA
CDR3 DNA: TGTGCCAGCAACCAGGGGAACTCCTACGAGCAGTACTTC
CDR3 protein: CASNQGNSYEQYF

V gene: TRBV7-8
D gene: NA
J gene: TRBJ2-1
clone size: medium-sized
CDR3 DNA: TGTGCCAGCAGCTTAGAAAGGGGATCCTACAATGAGCAGTTCTTC
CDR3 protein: CASSLERGSYNEQFF

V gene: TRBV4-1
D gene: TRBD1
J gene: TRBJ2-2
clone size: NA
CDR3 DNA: TGCGCCAGCAGCCAAAGGGACAGAGCGAACACCGGGGAGCTGTTTTTT
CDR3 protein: CASSQRDRANTGELFF

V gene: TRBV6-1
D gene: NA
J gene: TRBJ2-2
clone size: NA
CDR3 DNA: TGTGCCAGCAGGGGGATAGTGATTGTCGGGGAGCTGTTTTTT
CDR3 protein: CASRGIVIVGELFF

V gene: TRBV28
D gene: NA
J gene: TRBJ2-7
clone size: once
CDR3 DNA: TGTGCCAGCAGTTCTTTCCCAGCGGACGCCTACGAGCAGTACTTC
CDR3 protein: CASSSFPADAYEQYF

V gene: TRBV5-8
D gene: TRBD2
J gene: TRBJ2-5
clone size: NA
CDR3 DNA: TGTGCCAGCAGTGCCGGGACTAGCGGCCAAGAGACCCAGTACTTC
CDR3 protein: CASSAGTSGQETQYF

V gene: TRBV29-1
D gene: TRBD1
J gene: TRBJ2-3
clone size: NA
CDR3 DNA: TGCAGCGTTGAAGGCCCAGGGGGTTTGGGAGATACGCAGTATTTT
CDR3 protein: CSVEGPGGLGDTQYF

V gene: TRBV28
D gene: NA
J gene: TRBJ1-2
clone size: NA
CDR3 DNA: TGTGCCAGCAGTTCGATGAGTACGGGGGTCTTTGGCTATGGCTACACCTTC
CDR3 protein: CASSSMSTGVFGYGYTF

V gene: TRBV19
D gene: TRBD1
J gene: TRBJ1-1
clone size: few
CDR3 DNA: TGTGCCAGTAGTACGCAGGGGGCACTGATAGCTGAAGCTTTCTTT
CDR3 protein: CASSTQGALIAEAFF

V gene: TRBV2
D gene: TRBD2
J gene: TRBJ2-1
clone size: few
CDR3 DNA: TGTGCCAGCAGTCGACTAGCGGGAGGGGCATTTGAGCAGTTCTTC
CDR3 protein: CASSRLAGGAFEQFF

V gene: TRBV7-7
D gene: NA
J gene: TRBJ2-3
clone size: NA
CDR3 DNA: TGTGCCAGCAGCTTAGGCCAGGGGACAGATACGCAGTATTTT
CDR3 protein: CASSLGQGTDTQYF

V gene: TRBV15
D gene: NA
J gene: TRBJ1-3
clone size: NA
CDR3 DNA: TGTGCCACCAGCAGAGATGCGACAGTTGGAAACACCATATATTTT
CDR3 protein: CATSRDATVGNTIYF

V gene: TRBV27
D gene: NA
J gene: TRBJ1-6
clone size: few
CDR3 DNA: TGTGCCAGCACCCCCAGGGGAGCGTTTAATTCACCCCTCCACTTT
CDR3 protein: CASTPRGAFNSPLHF

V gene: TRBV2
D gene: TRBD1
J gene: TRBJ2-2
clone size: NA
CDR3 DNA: TGTGCCAGCCAAAGCTCCCCAGGACAGGGAGGTCCCCGCGCGAACACCGGGGAGCTGTTTTTT
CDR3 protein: CASQSSPGQGGPRANTGELFF

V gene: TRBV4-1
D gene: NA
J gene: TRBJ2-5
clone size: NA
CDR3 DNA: TGCGCCAGCAGCCTTCACAGGGACCAAGAGACCCAGTACTTC
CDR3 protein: CASSLHRDQETQYF

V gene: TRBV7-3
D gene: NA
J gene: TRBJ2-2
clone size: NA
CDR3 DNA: TGTGCCAGCAGTTCACAGGGAAACACCGGGGAGCTGTTTTTT
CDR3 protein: CASSSQGNTGELFF

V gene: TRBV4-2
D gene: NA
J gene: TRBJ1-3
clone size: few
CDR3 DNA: TGTGCCAGCAGCCAGTACATATACTCTGGAAACACCATATATTTT
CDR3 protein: CASSQYIYSGNTIYF

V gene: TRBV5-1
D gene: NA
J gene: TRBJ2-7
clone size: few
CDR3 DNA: TGCGCCAGCAGCTCGGACGGAGTCTACGAGCAGTACTTC
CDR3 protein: CASSSDGVYEQYF

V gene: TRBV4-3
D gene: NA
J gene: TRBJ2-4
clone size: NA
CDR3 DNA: TGCGCCAGCAGCCAAGATCGGGGGTGGGGCATTCAGTACTTC
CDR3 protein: CASSQDRGWGIQYF

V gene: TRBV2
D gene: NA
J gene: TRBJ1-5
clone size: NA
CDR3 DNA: TGTGCCAGCAGTTTGACAGGTCGCAATCAGCCCCAGCATTTT
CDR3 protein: CASSLTGRNQPQHF

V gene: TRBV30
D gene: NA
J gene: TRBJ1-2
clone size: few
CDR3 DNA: TGTGCCTGGAGTACTTCAAGGGGCGCAAGGGCTAACTATGGCTACACCTTC
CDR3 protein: CAWSTSRGARANYGYTF

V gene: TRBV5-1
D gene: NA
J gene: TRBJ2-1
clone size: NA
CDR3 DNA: TGCGCCAGCAGCGTCGGACAGCCGTACAATGAGCAGTTCTTC
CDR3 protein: CASSVGQPYNEQFF

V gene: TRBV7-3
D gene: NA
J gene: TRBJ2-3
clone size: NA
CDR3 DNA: TGTGCCAGCAGCCCGGCTAGCACAGATACGCAGTATTTT
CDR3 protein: CASSPASTDTQYF

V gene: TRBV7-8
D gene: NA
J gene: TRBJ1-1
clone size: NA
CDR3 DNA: TGTGCCAGCAGCCGCACGAGGGGTCGCACTGAAGCTTTCTTT
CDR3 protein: CASSRTRGRTEAFF

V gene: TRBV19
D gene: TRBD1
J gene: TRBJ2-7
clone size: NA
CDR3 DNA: TGTGCCAGTAGTGATGCCGGGACAGACCTCTACGAGCAGTACTTC
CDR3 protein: CASSDAGTDLYEQYF